This T cell receptor beta chain was sequenced for a study of blood T cell repertoires in COVID-19. How the authors handled the data: Reference gene primer amplification yielded estimated nucleated cell counts. The data were produced by immunoSEQ multiplex PCR, yet TCRdb's version contains in-frame clones alone and is incomplete. The DNA was the basis for D and trimming; V, J and clone size are from that table. The data contain some 42,000 clones, 77% of them singletons. What was sequenced was peripheral blood. The TCR originated in a woman in her seventies with acute or convalescent COVID-19.

The CDR3 spells CASSVDDRASPQHF. For the CDR3, the DNA is TGTGCCAGCAGCGTCGACGACAGGGCATCGCCCCAGCATTTT. This chain connects TRBV9 to TRBJ1-5; 7 positions match TRBD1. The CDR3 runs 14 residues. From germline, CDR1 is SGDLS and CDR2 YYNGEE. The ends lost 2 bases at V and 9 bases at J; junction bases unmatched: 8.